This TCR beta chain was sequenced during a study of blood T cell repertoires in COVID-19. Here immunoSEQ multiplex PCR was the method, and the copy in TCRdb shows in-frame clones only, minus some. The sample shows roughly 260,000 clones, 87% of them seen only once. This clone was seen a single time. V was shortened by 5 bases and J by 5 bases, with 22 bases between the two germline ends. This CDR3 spans 15 amino acids. The germline gives CDR1 SQVTM, CDR2 ANQGSEA. The chain has TRBV29-1 and TRBJ2-7; tentatively, D is TRBD1 (5 bases). The receptor was derived from a woman aged 25 to 39 with acute COVID-19. Sequencing was done on a sample of PBMCs or T cells enriched from blood (not recorded which). The CDR3 protein is CSVKVGSGLADEQYF. In DNA form, the CDR3 reads TGCAGCGTTAAGGTAGGGTCAGGGTTGGCCGACGAGCAGTACTTC.